This TCR beta chain was retrieved from a study of shared T cell receptors in the human thymus. Germline V gives CDR1 SGHNT, CDR2 YYREEE (reference sequence). The CDR3 is made up of 15 amino acids. V gave up 4 bases and J gave up 3 bases, with 16 bases separating them. TCRdb's table, derived via immunoSEQ multiplex PCR, lists solely in-frame clones and lacks some. The top ten hold under 0.012% of the sample, which has hundreds of thousands of clones, roughly 85% seen once. Separately, the same data were catalogued under a study of human thymus T cells. From that second work: Corrective cardiac surgery supplied the resected thymus tissue. Thymic and blood repertoires seemed to favor certain V and J genes.

The receptor was derived from a girl less than two years old with a congenital heart defect. The chain has TRBV5-4 and TRBJ1-1; D might be TRBD1 (5 bases). What was sequenced was thymocytes. CDR3 nucleotides: TGTGCCAGCAGCAAGACACAGCGGGGGTACACTGAAGCTTTCTTT. This codes for CASSKTQRGYTEAFF.